The 30 T cell receptor beta chains below were found in one sample sequenced in a study of T-cell memory formation after mild COVID-19. MiXCR, applied by TCRdb to the 5' RACE reads, yields one record per CDR3 protein. The table has about 600,000 distinct CDR3 sequences, less than 25% seen once. The material sequenced was PBMCs or a T cell subset sorted from them (not recorded which). The receptors here all came from an adult woman who had mild COVID-19 (a few samples of this study predate the infection). Cell type and time point are not known.

This sequence joins TRBV28 and TRBJ2-1; TRBD2 might be the D (6 bases). Germline loops: CDR1 MDHEN, CDR2 SYDVKM. This CDR3 has 14 amino acids. Trimming removed 8 bases at V and 2 bases at J, with 13 bases between. CDR3: CASLSGSTYNEQFF. Written as DNA, the CDR3 is TGTGCCAGCCTCAGCGGGTCAACCTACAATGAGCAGTTCTTC. The whole variable domain, filled in from reference TRBV28 and TRBJ2-1, reads DVKVTQSSRYLVKRTGEKVFLECVQDMDHENMFWYRQDPGLGLRLIYFSYDVKMKEKGDIPEGYSVSREKKERFSLILESASTNQTSMYLCASLSGSTYNEQFFGPGTRLTVL.

The chain carries TRBV6-4 and TRBJ2-6; D may be TRBD1 (5 bases). Germline assignment: CDR1 MRHNA and CDR2 SNTAGT. V was clipped by 5 bases and J by 1 base, with 9 bases between them. The CDR3 consists of 15 residues. For the CDR3, the DNA is TGTGCCAGCAGTTCGGACATTTCTGGGGCCAACGTCCTGACTTTC. Amino acid sequence: CASSSDISGANVLTF.

This chain links TRBV24-1 with TRBJ2-5; 7 positions agree with TRBD2. J lost 1 base, V lost 4 bases, and 8 bases had no gene match. The germline gives CDR1 KGHDR, CDR2 SFDVKD. The CDR3 runs 16 residues. In DNA form, the CDR3 reads TGTGCCACCAGTGACTCCGGGACTACATTCCAAGAGACCCAGTACTTC. It specifies CATSDSGTTFQETQYF.

This rearrangement joins TRBV13 to TRBJ2-5; 14 bases are shared with TRBD2. CDR1 PRHDT and CDR2 FYEKMQ come from the germline V gene (reference sequence). CDR3 length equals 16 residues. The V gene end was trimmed by 4 bases and the J gene end by 6 bases; junction bases not matched to a gene: 7. The CDR3 protein is CASSSRLAGGRKTQYF. CDR3 nucleotides: TGTGCCAGCAGCTCAAGACTAGCGGGAGGGAGAAAGACCCAGTACTTC. The whole variable domain, filled in from reference TRBV13 and TRBJ2-5, reads AAGVIQSPRHLIKEKRETATLKCYPIPRHDTVYWYQQGPGQDPQFLISFYEKMQSDKGSIPDRFSAQQFSDYHSELNMSSLELGDSALYFCASSSRLAGGRKTQYFGPGTRLLVL.

Only a few counts were recorded for this clonotype. The genes are TRBV2 and TRBJ2-7; TRBD2 agrees at 8 bases. Germline CDR1 SNHLY, CDR2 FYNNEI. Trimming removed 3 bases from V and 3 bases from J; junction bases left unmatched: 4. CDR3 length: 14 amino acids. CDR3 in amino acids: CASSESGGLYEQYF. DNA of the CDR3: TGTGCCAGCAGTGAGTCGGGGGGGCTCTACGAGCAGTACTTC. Looking up the rest from reference TRBV2 and TRBJ2-7 gives the full variable domain: EPEVTQTPSHQVTQMGQEVILRCVPISNHLYFYWYRQILGQKVEFLVSFYNNEISEKSEIFDDQFSVERPDGSNFTLKIRSTKLEDSAMYFCASSESGGLYEQYFGPGTRLTVT.

This clonotype appeared a single time. This chain connects TRBV14 to TRBJ2-5; 8 bases match TRBD1. In germline, CDR1 is SGHDN, CDR2 FVKESK. The J segment lost 2 bases and the V segment lost 6 bases, leaving 2 bases of the junction unmatched. The CDR3 runs 13 residues. CDR3 sequence reads: CASSHRGQETQYF. The CDR3 coding sequence is TGTGCCAGCAGTCACAGGGGGCAAGAGACCCAGTACTTC.

The chain links TRBV29-1 to TRBJ2-2; a possible D gene is TRBD1 (5 bases). The V and J ends lost 7 bases and 1 base respectively, with 16 bases between them. The CDR3 is 15 amino acids. Germline V lookup: CDR1 SQVTM, CDR2 ANQGSEA. The CDR3 sequence: CSACQGLVNTGELFF. Here the CDR3 DNA reads TGCAGCGCCTGTCAGGGTCTAGTGAACACCGGGGAGCTGTTTTTT.

This chain links TRBV29-1 with TRBJ1-2; TRBD1 might be the D (5 bases). The CDR3 length is 12 residues. V shed 7 bases and J shed 7 bases, with 16 bases lying between them. Germline values: CDR1 SQVTM, CDR2 ANQGSEA. CDR3 coding DNA: TGCAGCGCCGAAACCGGCGGGGGTGGCTACACCTTC. Translated, it gives CSAETGGGGYTF.

J is TRBJ1-2 and V is TRBV20-1; no definite D call. Deletions cut 1 base from V and 2 bases from J, with 14 bases between. The CDR3 runs to 15 residues. CDR1 DFQATT and CDR2 SNEGSKA come from the germline V gene (reference sequence). DNA of the CDR3: TGCAGTGCTAGAGCCGCCCCGGGTAGGAACTATGGCTACACCTTC. It encodes CSARAAPGRNYGYTF.

The V gene is TRBV20-1, the J gene TRBJ2-1; D could derive from TRBD1 or TRBD2 (5 bases each). Trimming shortened V by 0 bases and J by 6 bases, and 15 bases separated the two germline ends. The CDR3 is made up of 15 amino acids. Germline V gene lookup returns CDR1 DFQATT and CDR2 SNEGSKA (reference sequence). The DNA for the CDR3 is TGCAGTGCTAGAGATCCGGGGACGCAGATCAATGAGCAGTTCTTC. Its protein product is CSARDPGTQINEQFF.

The chain joins TRBV15 to TRBJ2-3; a weak D match, TRBD1 (5 bases). V lost 0 bases to trimming and J lost 5 bases, with 9 bases between them. The CDR3 spans 14 residues. The germline CDR1 and CDR2 sequences are LNHNV and YYDKDF (reference sequence). Written as DNA, the CDR3 is TGTGCCACCAGCAGAGAGGGGCTTCGAGATACGCAGTATTTT. It translates to CATSREGLRDTQYF.

In this sample, this clonotype turned up a few times. This chain joins TRBV29-1 and TRBJ2-7; 7 positions agree with TRBD1. Losses at the gene ends were 6 bases for V and 4 bases for J; bases not matched to a gene: 3. The CDR3 contains 11 residues. Germline lookup yields CDR1 SQVTM and CDR2 ANQGSEA. The CDR3 DNA follows: TGCAGCGTCCACAGGGGTTACGAGCAGTACTTC. Translating gives CSVHRGYEQYF.

The CDR3 loop is CASSVAVAGVDTQYF. CDR3 sequence (DNA): TGTGCCAGCAGCGTAGCAGTAGCGGGGGTAGATACGCAGTATTTT. The chain uses TRBV9 and TRBJ2-3; 9 nucleotides line up with TRBD2. CDR3 length: 15 amino acids. V shed 0 bases, J shed 5 bases, and the junction held 4 bases outside the gene matches. Germline assignment: CDR1 SGDLS and CDR2 YYNGEE.

This clonotype was seen only a few times. This chain connects TRBV4-3 to TRBJ2-1; D is unresolved. Germline-derived CDR1 and CDR2 are LGHNA and YSLEER. V shed 0 bases and J shed 3 bases, with 12 bases lying between them. CDR3 length equals 16 residues. The DNA for the CDR3 is TGCGCCAGCAGCCAAGATCTAACTTGGAACTACAATGAGCAGTTCTTC. It yields the protein CASSQDLTWNYNEQFF.

This clonotype was detected only a few times. This chain joins TRBV21-1 and TRBJ2-1; whether TRBD1, the table's D call, matches the DNA was not checked. TRBV21-1 is flagged as a pseudogene. The CDR3 is 15 residues long. DNA of the CDR3: TGTGCCAGCAACCGGGACATTCATCGCTACAATGAGCAGTTCTTC. This sequence encodes CASNRDIHRYNEQFF.

V is TRBV6-5 and J is TRBJ2-3; D unclear. The V gene's germline CDR1 is MNHEY and CDR2 SVGAGI. With 7 bases removed from V and 3 bases from J, the gap between germline ends came to 14 bases. The CDR3 is made up of 14 amino acids. CDR3 amino acids: CASTLSMWTDTQYF. The CDR3, as DNA: TGTGCCAGCACCCTCTCGATGTGGACAGATACGCAGTATTTT.

This clonotype has a count of ten or more. The rearrangement joins TRBV24-1 to TRBJ1-5; D possibly corresponds to TRBD1 (6 bases). Per germline, CDR1 KGHDR and CDR2 SFDVKD. The CDR3 contains 11 residues. V was pared by 7 bases and J by 7 bases, with 7 bases between. As DNA, the CDR3 is TGTGCCACCAGCGGGGGCCAGCCCCAGCATTTT. Amino acids: CATSGGQPQHF.

This clonotype has a handful of counts. V and J are TRBV5-1 and TRBJ1-2; weak D call: TRBD1 (6 bases). Deletions cut 3 bases from V and 3 bases from J, with 24 bases between. The CDR3 contains 18 residues. The germline V gene encodes CDR1 SGHRS and CDR2 YFSETQ. The CDR3 DNA reads TGCGCCAGCAGCTCCGGGCATACCCTCCTCAGGGGTTACTATGGCTACACCTTC. Translation: CASSSGHTLLRGYYGYTF. Full variable domain (remainder filled in from reference TRBV5-1 and TRBJ1-2): KAGVTQTPRYLIKTRGQQVTLSCSPISGHRSVSWYQQTPGQGLQFLFEYFSETQRNKGNFPGRFSGRQFSNSRSEMNVSTLELGDSALYLCASSSGHTLLRGYYGYTFGSGTRLTVV.

The table lists this clonotype with a few counts. The gene calls are TRBV15 and TRBJ2-2; D gene uncertain. V lost 2 bases and J 3 bases, leaving 10 bases between the germline ends. Germline V gives CDR1 LNHNV, CDR2 YYDKDF (reference sequence). The CDR3 has 15 amino acids. CDR3 region: CATSRTSRDTGELFF. In nucleotides, the CDR3 is TGTGCCACCAGCAGAACATCTAGGGACACCGGGGAGCTGTTTTTT.

The chain combines TRBV6-5 with TRBJ2-1; TRBD1 agrees at 11 bases. The length of the CDR3 is 16 residues. Germline assignment: CDR1 MNHEY and CDR2 SVGAGI. Trimming took 4 bases from V and 7 from J; bases not matched to a gene: 9. CDR3 sequence reads: CASSSTGTGGGNEQFF. The CDR3 bases are TGTGCCAGCAGTTCCACCGGGACAGGGGGGGGAAATGAGCAGTTCTTC.

This clonotype was picked up a small number of times. The chain has TRBV7-9 and TRBJ2-2; TRBD2 matches at 7 bases. CDR3 length: 18 amino acids. V was pared by 5 bases and J by 1 base, with 13 bases of the junction left unmatched. CDR1 is SEHNR and CDR2 is FQNEAQ in the germline V gene (reference sequence). CDR3 residues: CASSHPRGTGGNTGELFF. The DNA of the CDR3 is TGTGCCAGCAGCCATCCGCGGGGGACGGGGGGGAACACCGGGGAGCTGTTTTTT.

This clonotype has just a few counts. V is TRBV20-1 and J is TRBJ1-4; 9 nucleotides line up with TRBD1. There are 15 residues in the CDR3. Germline lookup yields CDR1 DFQATT and CDR2 SNEGSKA (reference sequence). The trim removed 3 bases at V and 1 base at J, leaving 3 bases unmatched. The CDR3 is CSASHRGLTNEKLFF. For the CDR3, the DNA is TGCAGTGCTAGTCACAGGGGGCTAACTAATGAAAAACTGTTTTTT.

The CDR3: CASSLAGGIYNSPLHF. The DNA for the CDR3 is TGTGCCAGCAGCTTAGCGGGAGGAATCTATAATTCACCCCTCCACTTT. The chain is built from TRBV7-2 and TRBJ1-6; D not resolved. The CDR3 has 16 amino acids. Trimming took off 0 bases at V and 3 bases at J, with 9 bases between the two ends. CDR1 SGHTA and CDR2 FQGNSA come from the germline V gene.

This chain links TRBV7-3 with TRBJ1-1; perhaps TRBD1 as D (6 bases). The CDR3 extends over 13 amino acids. Trimming shortened V by 2 bases and J by 7 bases, and 11 bases separated the two germline ends. Germline CDR1 is SGHTA and CDR2 is FQGTGA. The CDR3 reads CASSLDRFYEAFF. For the CDR3, the DNA is TGTGCCAGCAGCTTAGACAGGTTTTATGAAGCTTTCTTT.

V is TRBV25-1 and J is TRBJ1-4; D might be TRBD1 (6 bases). CDR3 length equals 15 residues. Germline V gene lookup returns CDR1 MGHDK and CDR2 SYGVNS. V was clipped by 6 bases and J by 7 bases, with 18 bases between them. The CDR3 region is CASRANRGPGEKLFF. The DNA of the CDR3 is TGTGCCAGCAGGGCGAACCGGGGGCCCGGTGAAAAACTGTTTTTT. The full variable domain, rest sourced from reference TRBV25-1 and TRBJ1-4, is EADIYQTPRYLVIGTGKKITLECSQTMGHDKMYWYQQDPGMELHLIHYSYGVNSTEKGDLSSESTVSRIRTEHFPLTLESARPSHTSQYLCASRANRGPGEKLFFGSGTQLSVL.

The CDR3 here is CASRRLAGDGTSYEQYF. The DNA for the CDR3 is TGTGCCAGCAGAAGACTAGCGGGAGACGGGACCTCCTACGAGCAGTACTTC. The chain couples TRBV27 to TRBJ2-7, with 12 bases that match TRBD2. This CDR3 contains 17 residues. The germline gives CDR1 MNHEY, CDR2 SMNVEV (reference sequence). V lost 6 bases to trimming and J lost 0 bases; unmatched junction nucleotides: 9.

This clonotype was picked up a small number of times. The J gene is TRBJ2-7, the V gene TRBV20-1, with D hard to call. The length of the CDR3 is 13 residues. V was pared by 1 base and J by 7 bases, with 14 bases between. CDR1 and CDR2 from the germline V gene are DFQATT and SNEGSKA (reference sequence). The CDR3 DNA reads as TGCAGTGCTAGAGGAGGAAGTACAACGGAGCAGTACTTC. Residues: CSARGGSTTEQYF.

CDR3 protein: CASSFKWEQYF. In DNA, the CDR3 is TGTGCCAGCAGTTTTAAGTGGGAGCAGTACTTC. This chain joins TRBV6-2 or TRBV6-3 and TRBJ2-7; D unresolved. CDR3 length: 11 residues. V lost 4 bases and J 7 bases, leaving 8 bases between the germline ends. Germline CDR1 is MNHEY and CDR2 is SVGEGT.

This clonotype was seen more than once but under ten times. The chain joins TRBV12-3 or TRBV12-4 to TRBJ2-7, with a tentative D call TRBD1 (6 bases). Trimming stripped 6 bases from V and 3 bases from J, with 15 bases between. The CDR3 is 14 residues long. CDR3 loop: CASSRQVSGYEQYF. CDR3 in DNA: TGTGCCAGCAGCCGACAGGTCTCGGGCTACGAGCAGTACTTC.

This clonotype was seen just once. V usage is TRBV3-1 and J usage is TRBJ1-2, with 8 bases lining up with TRBD1. V trimming: 0 bases; J trimming: 7 bases; junction bases outside the gene matches: 10. The CDR3 loop spans 16 amino acids. Germline V gene sequence: CDR1 LGHDT, CDR2 YNNKEL (reference sequence). This CDR3 is CASSQDLTGELGGYTF. In nucleotides, the CDR3 is TGTGCCAGCAGCCAAGATCTGACAGGGGAGTTGGGTGGCTACACCTTC.